Sequencing of this TCR beta chain was carried out in a study of shared clonotypes between healthy human individuals. In the CD4+ fraction, cells were divided into CD45RA+ naive and CD45RA-negative memory subsets. Sequencing was performed with immunoSEQ multiplex PCR; in TCRdb, only in-frame clones are kept and a portion is missing. Found here are roughly 2.2 million clones, approximately 93% of them singletons; the top ten hold under 0.45%. This TCR was sampled from a man younger than 35 in good health. Some clones in this sample may be carry-over from other donors' samples. The sequenced material came from naive CD4+ T cells from PBMCs. Subset indicated: CD45RA+ positively selected.

The CDR3 DNA is TGTGCCAGTAGTTCAAGACTGGCTGGCGAGCAGTACTTC. Amino acid sequence: CASSSRLAGEQYF. V is TRBV19 and J is TRBJ2-7; D uncertain. Germline V gives CDR1 LNHDA, CDR2 SQIVND (reference sequence). V was clipped by 5 bases and J by 6 bases, with 14 bases between them. CDR3 length: 13 amino acids.